The 5 T cell receptor beta chains presented below share a single source sample, sequenced in a study of sequential checkpoint blockade in melanoma (dated by TCRdb to the late 2010s). The sample's treatment or condition label, in plain terms: randomized to nivolumab then ipilimumab (arm A) or the reverse (arm B). Library preparation employed the immunoSEQ multiplex PCR assay. Drawn from immuneACCESS, this table holds only the in-frame rearrangements with V and J called that TCRdb kept. Clones are partly lost; checked studies trace under half to an unresolved V gene and leave the rest unexplained. Within this sample are 16,000 or so clones, with about 80% of them counted one time only. The top ten clonotypes cover approximately 10% of the sample. The sample in question was CD8+ T cells sorted from blood (inferred from file names), obtained from a patient given nivolumab and ipilimumab in sequence. The origin of the receptors is a human donor with melanoma.

Only a few counts were recorded for this clone. The rearrangement uses TRBV14 and TRBJ2-7; possible D gene TRBD1, 6 bases. Germline loops: CDR1 SGHDN, CDR2 FVKESK. V gave up 4 bases and J gave up 4 bases, with 8 bases separating them. The CDR3 covers 12 residues. For the CDR3, the DNA is TGTGCCAGCAGCCCGCAGGGGTACGAGCAGTACTTC. Protein sequence: CASSPQGYEQYF.

V gene TRBV11-2 combines with J gene TRBJ2-7; D not certain. The V gene lost 4 bases and the J gene lost 3 bases, with 10 bases spanning the gap. Germline CDR1 is SGHAT and CDR2 is FQNNGV. The CDR3 has 13 residues. CDR3 DNA sequence: TGTGCCAGCAGCTACCAGGTAGACTACGAGCAGTACTTC. It yields the protein CASSYQVDYEQYF.

This chain links TRBV5-6 with TRBJ1-6; a possible D gene is TRBD1 (6 bases). The CDR3 spans 13 residues. CDR1 is SGHDT and CDR2 is YYEEEE in the germline V gene. With 2 bases removed from V and 10 bases from J, the gap between germline ends came to 10 bases. CDR3 nucleotide sequence: TGTGCCAGCAGCTTCGGGGGGCACTCACCCCTCCACTTT. Its protein product is CASSFGGHSPLHF.

The rearrangement joins TRBV30 to TRBJ2-7; D is possibly TRBD2 (5 bases). Germline CDR1 reads GTSNPN; CDR2 reads SVGIG (reference sequence). The V end lost 2 bases, the J end lost 2 bases, and 13 bases lay between the germline ends. This CDR3 has 14 amino acids. CDR3 nucleotides: TGTGCCTGGAGTCCCGGGGTAGGCCCCTACGAGCAGTACTTC. Its translation is CAWSPGVGPYEQYF.

The chain uses TRBV21-1 and TRBJ2-7; TRBD2 is the table's D call, not checked against the DNA. TRBV21-1 is classified as a pseudogene. The CDR3 is made up of 15 amino acids. Here the CDR3 DNA reads TGTGCCAGCGGGGTAACTAGCGGGCATGCGTACGAGCAGTACTTC. It codes for CASGVTSGHAYEQYF.